The clone carrying this T cell receptor (beta chain) has a handful of counts. No antigen is known for it. The data belong to a study of blood T cells in healthy people across ages. With a J-beta primer mix and a sample-barcoded 5' primer, a second PCR ran about 6 to 11 cycles. TCRdb processed the 5' RACE reads anew with MiXCR; each CDR3 protein has one entry. The table includes about a million distinct CDR3 sequences, just over 50% detected once. Study-level results: Age brought a roughly linear fall in TCR beta diversity measured per million T cells.

This CDR3 has 15 residues. The V end lost 5 bases, the J end lost 2 bases, and 14 bases lay between the germline ends. The origin of this receptor is a woman aged 60-75 years in good health. The sequenced sample consisted of blood. The chain links TRBV12-3 or TRBV12-4 to TRBJ2-3; D may be TRBD2 (6 bases). CDR3 region: CASSGGLRSTDTQYF. CDR3 nucleotide sequence: TGTGCCAGCAGTGGGGGACTCCGCTCCACAGATACGCAGTATTTT.